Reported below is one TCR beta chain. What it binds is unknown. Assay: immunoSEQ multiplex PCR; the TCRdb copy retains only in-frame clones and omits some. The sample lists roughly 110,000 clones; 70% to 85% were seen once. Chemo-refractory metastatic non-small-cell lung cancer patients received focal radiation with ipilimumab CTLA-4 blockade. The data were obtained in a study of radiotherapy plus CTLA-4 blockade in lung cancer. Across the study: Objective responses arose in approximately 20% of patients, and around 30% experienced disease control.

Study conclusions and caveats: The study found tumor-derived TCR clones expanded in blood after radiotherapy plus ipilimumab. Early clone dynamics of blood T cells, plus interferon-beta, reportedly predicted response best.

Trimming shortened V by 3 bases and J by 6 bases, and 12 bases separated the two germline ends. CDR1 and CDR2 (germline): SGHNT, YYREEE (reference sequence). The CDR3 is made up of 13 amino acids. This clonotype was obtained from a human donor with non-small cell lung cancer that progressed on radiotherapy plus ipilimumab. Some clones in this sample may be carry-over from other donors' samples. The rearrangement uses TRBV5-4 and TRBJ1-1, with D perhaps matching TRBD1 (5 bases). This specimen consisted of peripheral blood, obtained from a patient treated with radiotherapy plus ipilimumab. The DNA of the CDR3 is TGTGCCAGCAGCTGGAACTCGGGGGCTGAAGCTTTCTTT. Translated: CASSWNSGAEAFF.